This is a list of T cell receptor beta chains from one sample in a study of CD8+ T cells in alopecia areata. Generated by immunoSEQ multiplex PCR, the TCRdb table keeps only in-frame clones and is missing some. The sample yields roughly 200,000 clones, 40% to 65% seen once. Source: CD8+ T cells sorted from blood, taken at week 24, from a patient treated with tofacitinib. All receptors derive from a human donor with alopecia areata. CDR3s include the opening cysteine and the closing phenylalanine or tryptophan. The order of the fields is J gene, V gene, CDR3 length, CDR3 protein.

TRBJ2-7,TRBV7-2,13,CASSYDRGGEQYF
TRBJ2-1,TRBV11-2,13,CASSQRGYNEQFF
TRBJ1-2,TRBV30,13,CASQGGAGYGYTF
TRBJ2-6,TRBV2,17,CASSEEGGLSGANVLTF
TRBJ2-3,TRBV12-5,14,CASGLDEEEVTQYF
TRBJ1-2,TRBV27,11,CASGQGIGYTF
TRBJ1-1,TRBV6-5,15,CASSYSGQPNTEAFF
TRBJ2-7,TRBV11-2,15,CASSLVSGTGGEQYF
TRBJ2-3,TRBV5-1,15,CASSQDGRGTDTQYF
TRBJ2-3,TRBV29-1,13,CSVEEWGSDTQYF
TRBJ2-3,TRBV30,14,CAWSPLVGADTQYF
TRBJ1-1,TRBV30,13,CAWIKGYTTEAFF
TRBJ1-5,TRBV30,17,CAWSVDTDLIGNQPQHF
TRBJ1-2,TRBV27,12,CASRQQGGGYTF
TRBJ2-3,TRBV6-1,15,CASSDRATATDTQYF
TRBJ2-3,TRBV4-3,17,CASSRVRAGRSTDTQYF
TRBJ1-1,TRBV6-6,14,CASSSLREATEAFF
TRBJ1-5,TRBV7-3,16,CASSLRLVGIDQPQHF
TRBJ2-7,TRBV7-7,15,CASSLGPGYSYEQYF
TRBJ2-3,TRBV9,15,CASSLTGTTADTQYF
TRBJ1-2,TRBV29-1,13,CSVAPERYDGYTF
TRBJ2-1,TRBV13,15,CASSLDRNSNNEQFF
TRBJ2-1,TRBV6-1,15,CASSEPGGGVYEQFF
TRBJ2-1,TRBV10-3,11,CAIWGDNEQFF
TRBJ2-3,TRBV6-1,15,CASSSGQRRTDTQYF
TRBJ2-7,TRBV7-9,13,CASSLDRGHEQYF
TRBJ1-6,TRBV10-3,15,CAISEGALGNSPLHF
TRBJ2-7,TRBV11-3,14,CASSPRDSSYEQYF
TRBJ2-1,TRBV6-5,15,CASSAWGTRGNEQFF
TRBJ1-1,TRBV6-6,14,CASSLGTVNTEAFF
TRBJ2-1,TRBV13,14,CASSFPSGEGKQFF
TRBJ1-2,TRBV5-1,13,CASSLGQNYGYTF
TRBJ1-2,TRBV6-6,15,CASRRTGDTNYGYTF
TRBJ1-1,TRBV29-1,14,CSVVLGQRNTEAFF
TRBJ1-1,TRBV29-1,16,CSVDVLWESMNTEAFF
TRBJ2-1,TRBV30,15,CAWSYERGRDNEQFF
TRBJ2-2,TRBV5-1,15,CASSLTPDSSGELFF